The clone carrying this TCR beta chain showed up just a few times. As originally analysed: Reference gene primer amplification gave nucleated cell count estimates. Some clones are missing from TCRdb's copy, which holds only in-frame ones; the method was immunoSEQ multiplex PCR. For V, J and clone size, that table is used; D and trimming come from the DNA. The sample carries some 190,000 clones, about four fifths recorded once. There are 16 residues in the CDR3. The germline V gene encodes CDR1 MGHRA and CDR2 YSYEKL. With 0 bases removed from V and 0 bases from J, the gap between germline ends came to 9 bases. This specimen belongs to a study of blood T cell repertoires in COVID-19. In the study overall: There were acute and convalescent COVID-19 samples, and they came from the United States, Italy and Spain. The cDNA or gDNA used as material had been derived from T cells, B-cell-depleted T cells, or PBMCs.

The sequencing input was peripheral blood. J is TRBJ1-5 and V is TRBV4-1; D is undetermined. The TCR sequence derives from a man between 60 and 70 years old with acute or convalescent COVID-19. CDR3 in DNA: TGCGCCAGCAGCCAAGAGCACTATGATAGCAATCAGCCCCAGCATTTT. Encoded protein: CASSQEHYDSNQPQHF.